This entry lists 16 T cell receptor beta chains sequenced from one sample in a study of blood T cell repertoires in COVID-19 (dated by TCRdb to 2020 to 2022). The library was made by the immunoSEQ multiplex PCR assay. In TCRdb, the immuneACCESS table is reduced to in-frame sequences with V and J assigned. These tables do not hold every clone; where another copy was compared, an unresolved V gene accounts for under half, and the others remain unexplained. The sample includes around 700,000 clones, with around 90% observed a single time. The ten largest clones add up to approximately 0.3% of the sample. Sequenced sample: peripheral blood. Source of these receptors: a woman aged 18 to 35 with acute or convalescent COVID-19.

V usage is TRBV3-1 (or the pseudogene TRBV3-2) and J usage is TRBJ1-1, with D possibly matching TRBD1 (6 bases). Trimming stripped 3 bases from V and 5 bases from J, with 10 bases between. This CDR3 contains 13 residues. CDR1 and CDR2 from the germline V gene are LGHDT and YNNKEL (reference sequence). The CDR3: CASSHEDRTEAFF. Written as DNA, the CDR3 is TGTGCCAGCAGCCACGAAGACAGGACTGAAGCTTTCTTT.

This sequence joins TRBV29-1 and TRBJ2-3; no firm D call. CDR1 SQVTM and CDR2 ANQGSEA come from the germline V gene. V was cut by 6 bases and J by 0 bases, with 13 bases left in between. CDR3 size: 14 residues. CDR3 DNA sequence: TGCAGCGTCCGCCCGGGTACCAGCACAGATACGCAGTATTTT. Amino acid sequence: CSVRPGTSTDTQYF.

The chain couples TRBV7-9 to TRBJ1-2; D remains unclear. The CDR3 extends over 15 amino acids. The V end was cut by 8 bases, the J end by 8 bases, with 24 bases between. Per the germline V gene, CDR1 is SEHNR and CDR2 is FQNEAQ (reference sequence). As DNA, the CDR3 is TGTGCCAGCGAGAGACGAGGGTCCGGAAACAAGGGCTACACCTTC. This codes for CASERRGSGNKGYTF.

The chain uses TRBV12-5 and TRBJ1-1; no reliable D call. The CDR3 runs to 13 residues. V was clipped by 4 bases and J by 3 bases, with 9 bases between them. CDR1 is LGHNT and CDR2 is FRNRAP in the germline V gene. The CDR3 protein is CASGSMEYTEAFF. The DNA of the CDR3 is TGTGCTAGTGGTTCAATGGAGTACACTGAAGCTTTCTTT.

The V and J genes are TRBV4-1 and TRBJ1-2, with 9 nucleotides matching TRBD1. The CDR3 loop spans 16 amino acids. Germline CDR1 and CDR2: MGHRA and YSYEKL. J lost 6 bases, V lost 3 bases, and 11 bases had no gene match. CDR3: CASSHPLRQGGDGYTF. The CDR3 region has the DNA TGCGCCAGCAGCCATCCCCTCCGACAGGGGGGGGATGGCTACACCTTC.

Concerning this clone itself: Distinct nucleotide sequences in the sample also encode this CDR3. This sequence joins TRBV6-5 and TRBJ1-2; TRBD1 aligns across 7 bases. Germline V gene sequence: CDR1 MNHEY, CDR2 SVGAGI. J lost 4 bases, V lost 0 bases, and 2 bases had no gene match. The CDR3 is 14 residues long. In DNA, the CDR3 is TGTGCCAGCAGTTACTCTTCAGGGGGCTATGGCTACACCTTC. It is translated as CASSYSSGGYGYTF.

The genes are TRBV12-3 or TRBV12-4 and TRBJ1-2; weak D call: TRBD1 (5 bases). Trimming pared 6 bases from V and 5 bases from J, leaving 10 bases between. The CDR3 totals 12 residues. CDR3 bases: TGTGCCAGCAGCAAGGGGAGGTATGGCTACACCTTC. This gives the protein CASSKGRYGYTF.

The CDR3 DNA is TGTGCCAGCAGTCGACAGGGGGCCTGGGCCGCTGAAGCTTTCTTT. It specifies CASSRQGAWAAEAFF. The chain links TRBV27 to TRBJ1-1, with 10 bases that match TRBD1. The CDR3 is 15 residues long. Germline V CDR1 and CDR2: MNHEY, SMNVEV (reference sequence). With V trimmed by 5 bases and J by 6 bases, 9 bases remained unmatched.

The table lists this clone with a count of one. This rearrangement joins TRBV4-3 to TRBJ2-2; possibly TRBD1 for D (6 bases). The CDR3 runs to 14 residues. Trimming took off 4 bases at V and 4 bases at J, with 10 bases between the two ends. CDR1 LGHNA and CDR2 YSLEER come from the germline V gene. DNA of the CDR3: TGCGCCAGCAGCCCGGAAGGGGGCACCGGGGAGCTGTTTTTT. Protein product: CASSPEGGTGELFF.

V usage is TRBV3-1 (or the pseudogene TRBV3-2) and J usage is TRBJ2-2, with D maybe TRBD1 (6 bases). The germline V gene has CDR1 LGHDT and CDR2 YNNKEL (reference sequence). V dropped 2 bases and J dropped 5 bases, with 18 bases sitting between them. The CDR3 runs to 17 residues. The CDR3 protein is CASSQTRWGRGTGELFF. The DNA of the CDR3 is TGTGCCAGCAGCCAAACTCGATGGGGGCGCGGAACCGGGGAGCTGTTTTTT.

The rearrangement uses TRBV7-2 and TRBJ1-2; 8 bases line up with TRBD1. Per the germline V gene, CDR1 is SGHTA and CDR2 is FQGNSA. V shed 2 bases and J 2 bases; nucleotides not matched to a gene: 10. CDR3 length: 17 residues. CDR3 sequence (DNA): TGTGCCAGCAGCTTAACGGCAGGGGGCGTACTCAACTATGGCTACACCTTC. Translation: CASSLTAGGVLNYGYTF.

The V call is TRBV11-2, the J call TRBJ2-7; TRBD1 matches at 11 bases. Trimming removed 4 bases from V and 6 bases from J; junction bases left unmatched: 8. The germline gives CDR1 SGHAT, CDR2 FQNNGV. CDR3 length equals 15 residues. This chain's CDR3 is CASSSSRDRGGEQYF. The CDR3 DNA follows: TGTGCCAGCAGCTCAAGCCGGGACAGGGGGGGCGAGCAGTACTTC.

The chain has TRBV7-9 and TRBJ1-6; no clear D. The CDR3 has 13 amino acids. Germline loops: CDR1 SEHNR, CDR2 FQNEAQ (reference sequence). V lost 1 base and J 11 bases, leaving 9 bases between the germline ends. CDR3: CASSLERLAPLHF. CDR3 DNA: TGTGCCAGCAGCTTAGAACGGTTGGCACCCCTCCACTTT.

The CDR3, as DNA: TGTGCCAGCAGCTTAGGTCTAGGGGGAGCCAAAAACATTCAGTACTTC. Encoded protein: CASSLGLGGAKNIQYF. This chain connects TRBV7-2 to TRBJ2-4, with D perhaps TRBD1 (6 bases). V was shortened by 1 base and J by 0 bases, with 10 bases between the two germline ends. CDR1 and CDR2 (germline): SGHTA, FQGNSA. This CDR3 region has 16 residues. Variable domain in full (rest from reference TRBV7-2 and TRBJ2-4): GAGVSQSPSNKVTEKGKDVELRCDPISGHTALYWYRQSLGQGLEFLIYFQGNSAPDKSGLPSDRFSAERTGGSVSTLTIQRTQQEDSAVYLCASSLGLGGAKNIQYFGAGTRLSVL.

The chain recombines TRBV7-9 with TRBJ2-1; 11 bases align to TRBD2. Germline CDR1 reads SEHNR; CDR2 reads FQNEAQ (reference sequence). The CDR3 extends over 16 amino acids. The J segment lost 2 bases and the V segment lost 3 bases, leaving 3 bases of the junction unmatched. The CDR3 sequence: CASSFVSGGAYNEQFF. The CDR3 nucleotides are TGTGCCAGCAGCTTTGTTAGCGGGGGGGCCTACAATGAGCAGTTCTTC.

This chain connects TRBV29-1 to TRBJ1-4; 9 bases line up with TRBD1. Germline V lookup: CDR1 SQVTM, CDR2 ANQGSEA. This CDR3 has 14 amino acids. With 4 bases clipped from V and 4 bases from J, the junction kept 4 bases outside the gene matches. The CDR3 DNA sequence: TGCAGCGTTGCGGGGACAGGGCGTAATGAAAAACTGTTTTTT. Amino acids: CSVAGTGRNEKLFF.